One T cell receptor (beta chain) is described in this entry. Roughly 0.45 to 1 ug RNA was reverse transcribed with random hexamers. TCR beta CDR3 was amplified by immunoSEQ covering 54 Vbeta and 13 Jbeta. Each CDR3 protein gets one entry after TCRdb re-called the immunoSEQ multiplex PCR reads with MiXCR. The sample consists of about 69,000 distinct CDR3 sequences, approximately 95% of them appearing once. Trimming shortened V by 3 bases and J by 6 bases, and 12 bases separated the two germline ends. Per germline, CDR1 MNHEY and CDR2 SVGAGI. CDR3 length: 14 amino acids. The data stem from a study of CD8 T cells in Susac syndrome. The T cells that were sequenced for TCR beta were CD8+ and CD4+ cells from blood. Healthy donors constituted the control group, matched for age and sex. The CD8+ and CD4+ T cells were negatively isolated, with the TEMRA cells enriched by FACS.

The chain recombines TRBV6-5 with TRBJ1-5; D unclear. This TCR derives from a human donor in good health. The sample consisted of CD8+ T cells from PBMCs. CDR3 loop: CASSYFPAGQPQHF. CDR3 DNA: TGTGCCAGCAGTTATTTCCCGGCGGGTCAGCCCCAGCATTTT.